The source of this T cell receptor beta chain is a study of beta chain features in type 1 diabetes (dated by TCRdb to between 2018 and 2020). Study-level background: Mean age, gender distribution, total cell number and subset yield were not different between patients and healthy donors. A total of roughly 100 million sorted cells were examined across all samples, and a strong correlation was observed between cell number per subset and RNA yield. In the study, TCRB repertoires of sorted circulating CD4+ T cell subsets from recently diagnosed type 1 diabetes patients were compared with those of matched healthy donors. Whereas all 30 or so donors provided naive and central memory subsets, regulatory and stem cell-like memory subsets were isolated from just 8 patients and about 8 healthy donors. General study outcomes and caveats: Naive, central memory and regulatory TCRB repertoires appeared more similar among patients than among healthy donors. Fewer insertions and more nucleotide deletions at VDJ recombination sites were observed in patients with type 1 diabetes, implying thymic rearrangement abnormalities. PCR may preferentially amplify shorter templates, but because patient and control samples were amplified and corrected together, any resulting skew would affect both groups equally. A moderate but significant shortening of TCRB CDR3 length was observed in type 1 diabetes patients in all four CD4+ subsets. Because cDNA was sequenced instead of genomic DNA, highly expressing activated cells could be over-represented, though the groups showed no difference in activation or CD3 levels. Only small numbers of individuals were included in the HLA sub-analyses, which left unresolved whether HLA type had any influence on TCRB rearrangement.

The germline V gene encodes CDR1 LNHNV and CDR2 YYDKDF (reference sequence). V is pared back by 0 bases and J by 0 bases, with 15 bases lying between the germline termini. The CDR3, cysteine through valine, is 17 amino acids long. The read is trimmed to its CDR3 DNA, 51 bases read in frame from base 1. Each donor gave one peripheral blood draw, approximately 110 mL on average, collected into heparinised tubes. Naive, central memory, regulatory and stem cell-like memory CD4+ T cells were sorted on a BD FACSAria II using a panel including CD45RO, CCR7, CD25, CD127, CD95 and CD27. Every sorted population had a purity above 98%. Right away, PBMCs were isolated by Lymphoprep density gradient centrifugation and were stained directly, with no culture step. Samples were stained and sorted in pairs, with one healthy donor and one patient per experiment, so that batch effects were minimized. The entire amount of isolated RNA was reverse transcribed using the High Capacity cDNA Reverse Transcription Kit, so the sequenced TCRB transcripts were expressed ones. Deep immunoSEQ sequencing was performed on naive, central memory and regulatory T cell samples, with an average of roughly 3.6 million total reads per sample. After sorted cells were lysed in RLT buffer, RNA was extracted with DNase-treated RNeasy Micro or Mini kits, with the choice depending on cell number. Each cell subset was processed separately to prevent cross-contamination, with patient and healthy donor samples processed together. Using the immunoSEQ multiplex PCR, TCRB sequences were amplified from cDNA into 87-bp fragments spanning the CDR3 region. Sequencing of the amplicons was done on the Illumina HiSeq platform. The authors' pipeline ran thus. PCR bias was computationally corrected using synthetic template baselines, reads within Hamming distance 2 were collapsed, and singletons that could not be merged were discarded. Reads were aligned against IMGT so that V, D and J genes, CDR3 length and insertions or deletions at six rearrangement sites could be assigned. Within each subset, clonotype counts were normalized to sorted cell number, after which true diversity and Gini coefficients were computed with the tcR R package. Repertoire sharing was quantified using the overlap coefficient calculated on TCRB nucleotide sequences. As a proxy for the pre-selection repertoire, out-of-frame TCRB sequences from naive cells were analyzed. Imported from immuneACCESS, the table was reduced by TCRdb to in-frame sequences with V and J called. These copies leave out some clones; in studies compared against another copy, an unresolved V gene accounts for under half, and the cause of the remainder is not known. For V, J and clone size, that table is used; D and trimming come from the DNA. The table for this sample lists some 500,000 clones; around 10% of them were counted only once. The ten top clones hold less than 0.06% of the sample.

Concerning this clone: The target of this receptor is not known. Base-call qualities are not available, and no considerably larger clone is one nucleotide away.

This TCR was sampled from a woman between 18 and 29 years old in good health. The sequence joins TRBV15 to TRBJ2-7; the D gene is perhaps TRBD1, from 5 matching bases. Sequencing used naive CD4+ T cells from blood. Sample cell subset or site, as interpreted from the label and publication: true naive CD4+ T cells. The DNA is TGTGCCACCAGCAGAGATAGTGCCTACAGGAGCTCCTACGAGCAGTACGTC. This encodes CATSRDSAYRSSYEQYV.